Listed below are T cell receptor beta chains from one sample, sequenced in a study of T cells after yellow fever vaccination. TCRdb used MiXCR to reprocess the 5' RACE reads, holding one entry per CDR3 protein. The sample yields about 220,000 distinct CDR3 sequences, about 3% seen once. The specimen was CD4+ T cells sorted from PBMCs, collected 10 days after the yellow fever booster vaccination. The receptor source for this set is a man between 18 and 29 years old who received the YFV17D yellow fever vaccine. Each CDR3 is given with its conserved first and last residue. The D gene is left open where the match is weak. Only part of the rows carry a size: once, few, many, or a class if the clone is expanded.

>TRBD1|15|TRBJ1-5|few|TRBV5-1
CASSLDGDRGRPQHF
TGCGCCAGCAGCTTGGATGGGGACAGGGGCCGGCCCCAGCATTTT
>TRBD1|14|TRBJ2-1|few|TRBV7-2
CASSLSFWTGVRFF
TGTGCCAGCAGCTTAAGTTTTTGGACAGGGGTTCGGTTCTTC
>TRBD2|17|TRBJ2-3|-|TRBV5-1
CASSFLAGGVSTDTQYF
TGCGCCAGCAGCTTTCTAGCGGGGGGCGTTAGCACAGATACGCAGTATTTT
>-|13|TRBJ2-6|few|TRBV18
CASSRDEANVLTF
TGTGCCAGCTCACGGGATGAGGCCAACGTCCTGACTTTC
>-|14|TRBJ2-1|many|TRBV25-1
CASSDLSSYNEQFF
TGTGCCAGCAGTGACCTATCCTCCTACAATGAGCAGTTCTTC
>-|12|TRBJ2-5|many|TRBV12-3/TRBV12-4
CASKRGAETQYF
TGTGCCAGCAAGAGGGGGGCTGAGACCCAGTACTTC
>-|13|TRBJ1-1|-|TRBV30
CAWSPPLNTEAFF
TGTGCCTGGAGTCCCCCTCTGAACACTGAAGCTTTCTTT
>TRBD2|17|TRBJ2-1|many|TRBV29-1
CSVAVFSGLAGPNEQFF
TGCAGCGTTGCCGTCTTCTCCGGACTAGCGGGGCCCAATGAGCAGTTCTTC
>TRBD2|13|TRBJ2-3|many|TRBV5-6
CASGGGSTDTQYF
TGTGCCAGCGGGGGGGGGAGCACAGATACGCAGTATTTT
>TRBD2|16|TRBJ2-3|few|TRBV5-5
CASAQRGAAITDTQYF
TGTGCCAGCGCTCAGCGGGGGGCGGCGATCACAGATACGCAGTATTTT
>TRBD2|15|TRBJ2-3|-|TRBV7-3
CASSAGTSGGRSQYF
TGTGCCAGCAGCGCCGGGACTAGCGGGGGCCGTTCGCAGTATTTT
>-|15|TRBJ2-2|few|TRBV28
CASSFPGANTGELFF
TGTGCCAGCAGTTTCCCCGGGGCCAACACCGGGGAGCTGTTTTTT
>TRBD1|16|TRBJ2-3|-|TRBV18
CASSPPGQQRTDTQYF
TGTGCCAGCTCGCCCCCGGGACAGCAGCGCACAGATACGCAGTATTTT
>TRBD2|15|TRBJ2-4|many|TRBV5-1
CASSPGGSAENIQYF
TGCGCCAGCAGCCCCGGCGGGAGTGCCGAAAACATTCAGTACTTC
>-|16|TRBJ2-4|many|TRBV3-1
CASSRAFTGGAGIQYF
TGTGCCAGCAGCCGCGCCTTCACTGGCGGGGCAGGCATTCAGTACTTC
>-|12|TRBJ1-1|few|TRBV12-3/TRBV12-4
CASSFPRTEAFF
TGTGCCAGCAGTTTCCCCAGGACTGAAGCTTTCTTT
>-|14|TRBJ1-4|-|TRBV11-2
CASSRNQGGEKLFF
TGTGCCAGCAGCCGGAACCAGGGCGGCGAAAAACTGTTTTTT
>-|14|TRBJ2-1|many|TRBV5-1
CASSHRFDGNEQFF
TGCGCCAGCAGCCATAGATTCGACGGGAATGAGCAGTTCTTC
>-|14|TRBJ1-6|-|TRBV5-5
CASSLWTPGSPLHF
TGTGCCAGCAGCTTATGGACGCCGGGTTCACCCCTCCACTTT
>TRBD1|16|TRBJ1-4|few|TRBV6-5
CASSYEHRGTNEKLFF
TGTGCCAGCAGTTACGAACACAGGGGAACTAATGAAAAACTGTTTTTT
>TRBD2|13|TRBJ2-5|-|TRBV28
CASGLGYQETQYF
TGTGCCAGCGGACTAGGATACCAAGAGACCCAGTACTTC
>TRBD2|14|TRBJ2-7|many|TRBV5-1
CASSFGTSGGKQYF
TGCGCCAGCAGCTTTGGGACTAGCGGGGGGAAGCAGTACTTC
>-|15|TRBJ1-2|-|TRBV4-2
CASSQDVGHRYGYTF
TGTGCCAGCAGCCAAGATGTAGGCCATCGGTATGGCTACACCTTC
>TRBD1|15|TRBJ2-1|many|TRBV24-1
CATSDFTGGPSEQFF
TGTGCCACCAGTGATTTTACAGGGGGACCAAGTGAGCAGTTCTTC
>-|15|TRBJ2-1|many|TRBV5-1
CASSSGGRVVNEQFF
TGCGCCAGCAGCTCCGGGGGTCGGGTCGTTAATGAGCAGTTCTTC
>-|15|TRBJ2-5|-|TRBV28
CASSSPWIGTETQYF
TGTGCCAGCAGTTCCCCGTGGATAGGCACGGAGACCCAGTACTTC
>-|16|TRBJ1-6|many|TRBV18
CASSPPSGRGNSPLHF
TGTGCCAGCTCACCACCGTCCGGCAGGGGCAATTCACCCCTCCACTTT